Given below is one TCR beta chain in context. Sequencing used immunoSEQ multiplex PCR; TCRdb keeps in-frame clones, though not all of them. Found here are approximately 58,000 clones, more than 80% of them singletons; the top ten hold about 9.1%. These data come from a study of blood T cell repertoires in COVID-19. The CDR3 sequence is 16 residues long. Trimming took 4 bases from V and 2 from J; bases not matched to a gene: 8. CDR1 and CDR2 (germline): WNHNN, SYGVQD (reference sequence). The receptor comes from a woman of 80 years or more with active COVID-19. The chain carries TRBV10-1 and TRBJ2-3; TRBD2 matches 8 bases. Material for sequencing was peripheral blood. As DNA, the CDR3 is TGCGCCAGCAGTGCGGGGATAGCGGGGCCCACAGATACGCAGTATTTT. Its protein product is CASSAGIAGPTDTQYF.